This entry lists 21 T cell receptor beta chains sequenced from one sample in a study of response to subunit inactivated influenza vaccine. Via MiXCR, TCRdb re-called the RT-PCR reads, giving one row per CDR3 protein. The sample consists of about 520,000 distinct CDR3 sequences, roughly 7.9% of them appearing once. The specimen was PBMCs from blood, collected roughly 24 months after vaccination. The receptors come from a man aged 45 to 70 who received an inactivated influenza vaccine.

The V and J genes are TRBV4-3 and TRBJ1-2; perhaps TRBD1 as D (5 bases). CDR3 length equals 16 residues. The ends were cut back, 1 base at V and 0 bases at J, with 12 bases in the middle. From germline, CDR1 is LGHNA and CDR2 YSLEER. In nucleotides, the CDR3 is TGCGCCAGCAGCCAAGCTGGGGGTTCCTCTAACTATGGCTACACCTTC. Translation: CASSQAGGSSNYGYTF.

This clonotype was detected a few times. V is TRBV5-1 and J is TRBJ2-3; D gene unclear. V shed 1 base and J shed 4 bases, with 10 bases lying between them. CDR3 length: 14 residues. Germline V CDR1 and CDR2: SGHRS, YFSETQ. CDR3 region: CASSLQSLADTQYF. CDR3 nucleotide sequence: TGCGCCAGCAGCTTGCAAAGTTTGGCAGATACGCAGTATTTT.

In this sample, this clonotype turned up many times. V and J are TRBV4-2 and TRBJ1-6; D is uncertain. The CDR3 is made up of 16 amino acids. Trimming cost V 5 bases and J 0 bases, with 11 bases left between them. Per the germline V gene, CDR1 is LGHNA and CDR2 is YNFKEQ. In DNA, the CDR3 is TGTGCCAGCAGCTACCTAGGGAGCTCCTATAATTCACCCCTCCACTTT. Translating gives CASSYLGSSYNSPLHF.

This clonotype was counted many times. The gene calls are TRBV23-1 and TRBJ1-3; D might be TRBD1 (6 bases). TRBV23-1 falls under the ORF class, with uncertain function. V lost 0 bases and J lost 0, with 15 bases in between. The CDR3 consists of 18 residues. The CDR3 nucleotides read TGCGCCAGCAGTCAATCGGAGGACAGCCGGATCTCTGGAAACACCATATATTTT. Its protein is CASSQSEDSRISGNTIYF.

The V gene is TRBV12-3 or TRBV12-4, the J gene TRBJ2-1; 13 bases are a match to TRBD2. This CDR3 has 15 amino acids. With V trimmed by 6 bases and J by 7 bases, 6 bases remained unmatched. The chain's CDR3 is CASRSPGLAGNEQFF. The CDR3, as DNA: TGTGCCAGCAGGTCCCCGGGACTAGCGGGAAATGAGCAGTTCTTC.

This clonotype was detected only a few times. The gene calls are TRBV20-1 and TRBJ2-1; 7 nucleotides agree with TRBD2. The CDR3 is 14 amino acids. With V trimmed by 2 bases and J by 10 bases, 11 bases remained unmatched. The germline CDR1 and CDR2 sequences are DFQATT and SNEGSKA (reference sequence). CDR3 DNA sequence: TGCAGTGCTAGACGGGGGGTTGGCGTAGTGGAGCAGTTCTTC. Encoded protein: CSARRGVGVVEQFF.

V usage is TRBV2 and J usage is TRBJ1-5; D is ambiguous. The CDR3 is 15 residues long. Per germline, CDR1 SNHLY and CDR2 FYNNEI. Trimming cost V 7 bases and J 1 base, with 14 bases left between them. This chain's CDR3 is CASNLKWQSNQPQHF. For the CDR3, the DNA is TGTGCCAGCAATTTAAAGTGGCAGAGCAATCAGCCCCAGCATTTT.

This sequence joins TRBV2 and TRBJ2-7, with D perhaps TRBD2 (5 bases). Trimming stripped 5 bases from V and 6 bases from J, with 14 bases between. Per the germline V gene, CDR1 is SNHLY and CDR2 is FYNNEI. The CDR3 runs 13 residues. This CDR3 is CASSSGKRPEQYF. The DNA of the CDR3 is TGTGCCAGCAGTTCGGGAAAAAGACCCGAGCAGTACTTC.

The V and J genes are TRBV28 and TRBJ1-2; possibly TRBD1 for D (5 bases). Germline CDR1 and CDR2: MDHEN and SYDVKM. Trimming cost V 7 bases and J 6 bases, with 18 bases left between them. CDR3 length equals 14 residues. The CDR3 protein is CASTPTVRGDGYTF. For the CDR3, the DNA is TGTGCCAGCACTCCGACGGTGAGGGGTGATGGCTACACCTTC.

This clonotype was detected many times. The chain is built from TRBV15 and TRBJ2-1; 8 bases match TRBD2. After removal of 5 bases from V and 9 bases from J, the junction contained 9 bases not matched to a gene. This CDR3 contains 14 residues. Per germline, CDR1 LNHNV and CDR2 YYDKDF (reference sequence). In DNA, the CDR3 is TGTGCCACCAGCCTTAGGACTAGCTCGGGTGAGCAGTTCTTC. Translating gives CATSLRTSSGEQFF.

The V call is TRBV3-1, the J call TRBJ2-7; 12 bases map to TRBD2. The J segment lost 3 bases and the V segment lost 7 bases, leaving 4 bases of the junction unmatched. CDR1 LGHDT and CDR2 YNNKEL come from the germline V gene (reference sequence). This CDR3 comprises 14 residues. The CDR3 is CASTKLAGGYEQYF. DNA for the CDR3: TGTGCCAGCACTAAACTAGCGGGAGGCTACGAGCAGTACTTC.

This clonotype has only a few counts. The rearrangement joins TRBV11-1 to TRBJ1-4; D call uncertain. V lost 5 bases to trimming and J lost 0 bases, with 25 bases between them. This CDR3 is built from 20 residues. Germline CDR1 reads SGHAT; CDR2 reads FQDESV (reference sequence). The CDR3 region has the DNA TGTGCCAGCAGCAGATCCAGGACGCCGCACACCTCTGCAACTAATGAAAAACTGTTTTTT. Translating it yields CASSRSRTPHTSATNEKLFF.

This clonotype was counted between two and nine times. The chain uses TRBV5-1 and TRBJ2-3; no reliable D call. The V end lost 0 bases, the J end lost 6 bases, and 11 bases lay between the germline ends. This CDR3 has 14 amino acids. Germline V gene data show CDR1 as SGHRS and CDR2 as YFSETQ. The CDR3 spells CASSLGIWGDTQYF. The CDR3 DNA reads TGCGCCAGCAGCTTGGGAATTTGGGGTGATACGCAGTATTTT.

The rearrangement joins TRBV3-1 to TRBJ1-2; D unresolved. Germline values: CDR1 LGHDT, CDR2 YNNKEL (reference sequence). Deletions cut 1 base from V and 9 bases from J, with 18 bases between. The CDR3 has 15 amino acids. CDR3 DNA: TGTGCCAGCAGCCAAGCCTCTCATGCAGGAAAAAGCTACACCTTC. As protein: CASSQASHAGKSYTF. The full variable domain, in which reference TRBV3-1 and TRBJ1-2 provide the parts outside the CDR3, is DTAVSQTPKYLVTQMGNDKSIKCEQNLGHDTMYWYKQDSKKFLKIMFSYNNKELIINETVPNRFSPKSPDKAHLNLHINSLELGDSAVYFCASSQASHAGKSYTFGSGTRLTVV.

This clonotype occurred a few times. The DNA for the CDR3 is TGCGCCAGCAGCCAAGATCTTGAGACTCAGCTGGAAAACATTCAGTACTTC. Encoded protein: CASSQDLETQLENIQYF. V usage is TRBV4-1 and J usage is TRBJ2-4; D is undetermined. CDR3 length: 17 residues. The germline V and J ends were trimmed by 0 bases and 5 bases, with 17 bases remaining between them. Germline lookup yields CDR1 MGHRA and CDR2 YSYEKL.

J is TRBJ1-5 and V is TRBV7-9; possible D gene TRBD1, 5 bases. Germline CDR1 reads SEHNR; CDR2 reads FQNEAQ (reference sequence). The length of the CDR3 is 12 residues. V dropped 8 bases and J dropped 2 bases, with 7 bases sitting between them. CDR3 loop: CASRDGNQPQHF. The CDR3 DNA follows: TGTGCCAGCCGGGACGGCAATCAGCCCCAGCATTTT.

This clonotype was detected ten times or more. The J gene is TRBJ2-3, the V gene TRBV28; D perhaps matches TRBD1 (5 bases). CDR3 length: 13 residues. Trimming took off 2 bases at V and 5 bases at J, with 8 bases between the two ends. Germline V lookup: CDR1 MDHEN, CDR2 SYDVKM. The CDR3 nucleotides read TGTGCCAGCAGTTTAACTGACAGAGATACGCAGTATTTT. It yields the protein CASSLTDRDTQYF.

This clonotype was detected only a few times. A read error may produce the germline difference seen at one junction end. This rearrangement joins TRBV6-1 to TRBJ2-7, with 10 bases that match TRBD2. Looked up from germline, CDR1 is MNHNS and CDR2 is SASEGT. The CDR3 is made up of 14 amino acids. The CDR3 DNA sequence: TGTGCCAGCAGGGAAGCGGGGGGGCCCGCAACCACGTACTTC. Its protein product is CASREAGGPATTYF.

The genes are TRBV5-1 and TRBJ2-1; perhaps TRBD1 as D (6 bases). The CDR3 spans 17 residues. V lost 2 bases and J lost 6, with 21 bases in between. Germline V gene sequence: CDR1 SGHRS, CDR2 YFSETQ. CDR3 DNA: TGCGCCAGCAGCTTAACATCCACAGGGCTGCCATTCAATGAGCAGTTCTTC. The encoded protein is CASSLTSTGLPFNEQFF.

This chain connects TRBV11-1 to TRBJ2-1; 9 bases align to TRBD1. The CDR3 loop spans 19 amino acids. V lost 3 bases and J lost 5; bases outside the gene matches: 17. Per the germline V gene, CDR1 is SGHAT and CDR2 is FQDESV (reference sequence). The CDR3 is CASSFPTFRDREYHNEQFF. CDR3 nucleotides: TGTGCCAGCAGCTTCCCCACTTTCCGGGACAGGGAATACCACAATGAGCAGTTCTTC.

The genes are TRBV28 and TRBJ2-7; 9 bases map to TRBD1. Germline V lookup: CDR1 MDHEN, CDR2 SYDVKM. With V trimmed by 6 bases and J by 6 bases, 12 bases remained unmatched. The CDR3 is 15 residues long. The CDR3 DNA sequence: TGTGCCAGCAGGCGAGCGGGACAGGGTGTATTCGAGCAGTACTTC. It is translated as CASRRAGQGVFEQYF.